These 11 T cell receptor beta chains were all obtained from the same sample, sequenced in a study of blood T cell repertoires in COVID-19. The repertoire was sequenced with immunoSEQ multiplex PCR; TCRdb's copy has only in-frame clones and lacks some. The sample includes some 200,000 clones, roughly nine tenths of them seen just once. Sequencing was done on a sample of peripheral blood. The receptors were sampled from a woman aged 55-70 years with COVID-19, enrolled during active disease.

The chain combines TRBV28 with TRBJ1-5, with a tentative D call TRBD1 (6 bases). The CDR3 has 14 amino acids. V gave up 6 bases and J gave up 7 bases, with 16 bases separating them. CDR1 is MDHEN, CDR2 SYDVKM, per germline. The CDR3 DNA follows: TGTGCCAGCAGGCTCCCACAGGGAACCCAGCCCCAGCATTTT. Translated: CASRLPQGTQPQHF.

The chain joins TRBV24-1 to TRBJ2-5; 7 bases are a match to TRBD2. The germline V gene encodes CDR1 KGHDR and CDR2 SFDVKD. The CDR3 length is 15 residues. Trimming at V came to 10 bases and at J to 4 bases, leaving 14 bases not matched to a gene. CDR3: CATGGAGGGPETQYF. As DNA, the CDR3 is TGTGCCACGGGAGGAGCCGGGGGAGGGCCAGAGACCCAGTACTTC.

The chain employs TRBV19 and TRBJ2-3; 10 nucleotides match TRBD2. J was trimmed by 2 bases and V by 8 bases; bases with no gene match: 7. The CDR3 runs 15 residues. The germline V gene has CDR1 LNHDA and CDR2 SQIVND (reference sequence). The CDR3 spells CASCRLAGNTDTQYF. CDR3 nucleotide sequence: TGTGCCAGTTGTCGACTAGCGGGTAACACAGATACGCAGTATTTT.

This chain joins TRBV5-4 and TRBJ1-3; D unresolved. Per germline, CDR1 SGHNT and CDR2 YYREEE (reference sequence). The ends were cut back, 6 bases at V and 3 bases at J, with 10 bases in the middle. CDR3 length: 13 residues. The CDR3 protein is CASTFDIGNTIYF. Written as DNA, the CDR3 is TGTGCCAGCACCTTCGACATTGGAAACACCATATATTTT.

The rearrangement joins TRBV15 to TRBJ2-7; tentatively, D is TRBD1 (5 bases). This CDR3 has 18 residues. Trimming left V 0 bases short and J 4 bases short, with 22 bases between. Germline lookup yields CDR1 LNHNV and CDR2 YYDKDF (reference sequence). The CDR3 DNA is TGTGCCACCAGCAGAGATAGCAGCGAAAATCTCAAGGGGTACGAGCAGTACTTC. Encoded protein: CATSRDSSENLKGYEQYF.

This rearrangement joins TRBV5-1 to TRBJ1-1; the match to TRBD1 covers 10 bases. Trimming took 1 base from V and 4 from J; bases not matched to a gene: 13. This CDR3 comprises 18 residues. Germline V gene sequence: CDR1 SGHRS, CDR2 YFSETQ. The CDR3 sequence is CASSLLSRDRGKVTEAFF. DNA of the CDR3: TGCGCCAGCAGCTTGCTAAGCCGGGACAGGGGAAAGGTCACTGAAGCTTTCTTT.

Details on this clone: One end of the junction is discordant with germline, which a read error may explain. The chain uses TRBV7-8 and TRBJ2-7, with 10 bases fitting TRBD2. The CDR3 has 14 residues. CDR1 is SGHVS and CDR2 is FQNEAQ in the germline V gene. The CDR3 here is CASSLAGDWGEQYF. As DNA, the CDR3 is TGTGCCAGCAGCCTAGCGGGAGACTGGGGCGAGCAGTACTTC.

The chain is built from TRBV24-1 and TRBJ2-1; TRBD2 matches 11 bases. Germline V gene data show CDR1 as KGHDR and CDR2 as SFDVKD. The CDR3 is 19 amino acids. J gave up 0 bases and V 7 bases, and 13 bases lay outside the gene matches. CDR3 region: CATRRASGRFNSSYNEQFF. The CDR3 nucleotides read TGTGCCACCAGGAGGGCTAGCGGGAGGTTCAATAGCTCCTACAATGAGCAGTTCTTC.

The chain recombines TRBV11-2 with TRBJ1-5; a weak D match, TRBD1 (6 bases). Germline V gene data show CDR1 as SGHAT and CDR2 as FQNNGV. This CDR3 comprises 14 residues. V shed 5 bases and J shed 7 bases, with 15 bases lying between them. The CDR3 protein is CASSPTGGGQPQHF. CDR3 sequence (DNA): TGTGCCAGCAGCCCGACAGGAGGAGGACAGCCCCAGCATTTT.

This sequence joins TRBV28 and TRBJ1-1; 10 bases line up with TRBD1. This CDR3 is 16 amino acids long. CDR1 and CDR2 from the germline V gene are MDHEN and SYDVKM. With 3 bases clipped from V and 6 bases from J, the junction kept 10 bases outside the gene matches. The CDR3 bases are TGTGCCAGCAGTTTGTTACCGGGACAGGGGAGCCCTGAAGCTTTCTTT. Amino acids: CASSLLPGQGSPEAFF.

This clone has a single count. This chain's CDR3 is CASSQELTRAGENTGELFF. The CDR3 nucleotides read TGTGCCAGCAGCCAAGAATTGACTCGGGCGGGGGAGAACACCGGGGAGCTGTTTTTT. V is TRBV3-1 (or the pseudogene TRBV3-2) and J is TRBJ2-2; the match to TRBD2 covers 7 bases. V shed 0 bases, J shed 1 base, and the junction held 11 bases outside the gene matches. Germline V lookup: CDR1 LGHDT, CDR2 YNNKEL (reference sequence). This CDR3 is 19 amino acids long.